The next 16 T cell receptor beta chains were all read from a single sample in a study of radiotherapy plus CTLA-4 blockade in lung cancer (dated by TCRdb to the late 2010s). The method behind the library was the immunoSEQ multiplex PCR assay. Here the immuneACCESS table is served through TCRdb, limited to in-frame sequences with V and J called. Missing clones are a known gap in these copies; in checked studies unresolved V genes cover under half, and the rest lacks a known reason. The sample has about 60,000 clones on record, around 76% of them singletons. Roughly 3.1% of the sample rests with the top ten. Sequencing used peripheral blood, obtained from a patient treated with radiotherapy plus ipilimumab. All receptors come from a human donor with non-small cell lung cancer who had a complete response to radiotherapy plus ipilimumab.

This clone showed up just a few times. CDR3: CASSYGQGNQPQHF. The DNA of the CDR3 is TGTGCCAGCAGTTACGGGCAGGGAAATCAGCCCCAGCATTTT. V gene TRBV6-5 combines with J gene TRBJ1-5; weak D call: TRBD1 (5 bases). Per germline, CDR1 MNHEY and CDR2 SVGAGI. Trimming took 2 bases from V and 4 from J, leaving 9 bases between them. The CDR3 has 14 amino acids.

This clone has just one count. V and J are TRBV20-1 and TRBJ1-1; D perhaps matches TRBD1 (5 bases). This CDR3 is built from 11 residues. Per germline, CDR1 DFQATT and CDR2 SNEGSKA (reference sequence). CDR3 sequence reads: CSAQENTEAFF. DNA of the CDR3: TGCAGCGCACAGGAGAACACTGAAGCTTTCTTT.

The chain recombines TRBV7-8 with TRBJ1-2; TRBD1 is a possible D gene (6 bases). Trimming stripped 5 bases from V and 14 bases from J, with 18 bases between. CDR1 and CDR2 from the germline V gene are SGHVS and FQNEAQ. The CDR3 contains 12 residues. CDR3 residues: CASSGGQLKWTF. CDR3 coding DNA: TGTGCCAGCAGCGGTGGACAGCTAAAATGGACCTTC.

This clone was detected a few times. The V call is TRBV30, the J call TRBJ1-2; 8 bases fit TRBD1. The CDR3 is made up of 13 amino acids. V trimming: 4 bases; J trimming: 5 bases; junction bases outside the gene matches: 6. Germline CDR1 reads GTSNPN; CDR2 reads SVGIG (reference sequence). Here the CDR3 reads CAWKRDRPYGYTF. The CDR3 coding sequence is TGTGCCTGGAAGAGGGACAGGCCTTATGGCTACACCTTC.

The chain has TRBV2 and TRBJ2-3; D is unclear. CDR1 is SNHLY, CDR2 FYNNEI, per germline. V was trimmed by 2 bases and J by 2 bases, leaving 5 bases between them. The CDR3 is 13 amino acids. CDR3 amino acids: CASSEPFTDTQYF. The DNA for the CDR3 is TGTGCCAGCAGTGAACCCTTCACAGATACGCAGTATTTT.

The chain uses TRBV15 and TRBJ2-1; no clear D gene. CDR1 is LNHNV, CDR2 YYDKDF, per germline (reference sequence). The CDR3 has 13 amino acids. Between the trimmed V and J ends, which lost 0 bases and 15 bases, there was a span of 15 bases. The CDR3 DNA sequence: TGTGCCACCAGCAGAGATCTCCTAGAGATACTGTTCTTC. Amino acids: CATSRDLLEILFF.

This clone was found a few times. The chain links TRBV4-3 to TRBJ1-3; 7 bases line up with TRBD1. The CDR3 runs 15 residues. Losses at the gene ends were 1 base for V and 1 base for J; bases not matched to a gene: 1. Germline CDR1 reads LGHNA; CDR2 reads YSLEER. In DNA, the CDR3 is TGCGCCAGCAGCCAAGTGGACAGGTCTGGAAACACCATATATTTT. It codes for CASSQVDRSGNTIYF.

This clone is medium-sized by share. The rearrangement joins TRBV27 to TRBJ1-2; 9 nucleotides match TRBD1. The CDR3 is 15 residues long. V was pared by 2 bases and J by 4 bases, with 5 bases of the junction left unmatched. Germline CDR1 reads MNHEY; CDR2 reads SMNVEV (reference sequence). The CDR3 is CASSLDGQGLYGYTF. CDR3 sequence (DNA): TGTGCCAGCAGTTTAGACGGACAGGGGCTCTATGGCTACACCTTC.

This clone was observed a single time. The rearrangement joins TRBV18 to TRBJ1-4; no clear D. In germline, CDR1 is KGHSH, CDR2 LQKENI. The germline V and J ends were trimmed by 3 bases and 0 bases, with 11 bases remaining between them. This CDR3 contains 16 residues. The chain's CDR3 is CASSPTNYATNEKLFF. The CDR3 nucleotides read TGTGCCAGCTCACCCACAAACTATGCAACTAATGAAAAACTGTTTTTT.

The chain has TRBV6-5 and TRBJ2-1; 9 bases map to TRBD1. CDR1 and CDR2 (germline): MNHEY, SVGAGI. The CDR3 totals 15 residues. V dropped 0 bases and J dropped 6; count of bases not matched to a gene: 3. DNA for the CDR3: TGTGCCAGCAGTTACTCCGGGACAGGGATCAATGAGCAGTTCTTC. Its translation is CASSYSGTGINEQFF.

This chain connects TRBV10-2 to TRBJ1-1; D remains unclear. Germline V gene data show CDR1 as WSHSY and CDR2 as SAAADI. This CDR3 has 12 residues. Trimming removed 2 bases from V and 4 bases from J, with 5 bases in between. Here the CDR3 reads CASSEGGTEAFF. CDR3 sequence (DNA): TGCGCCAGCAGTGAGGGAGGCACTGAAGCTTTCTTT.

This sequence joins TRBV15 and TRBJ2-1, with D hard to call. Germline assignment: CDR1 LNHNV and CDR2 YYDKDF (reference sequence). The length of the CDR3 is 13 residues. V gave up 3 bases and J gave up 5 bases, with 8 bases separating them. The CDR3 here is CATSSRQDNEQFF. DNA of the CDR3: TGTGCCACCAGCAGCAGGCAGGACAATGAGCAGTTCTTC.

V and J are TRBV6-5 and TRBJ2-3; TRBD1 agrees at 7 bases. V dropped 7 bases and J dropped 0; count of bases not matched to a gene: 4. Germline V gene data show CDR1 as MNHEY and CDR2 as SVGAGI. The CDR3 is 14 amino acids. The DNA of the CDR3 is TGTGCCAGCAAGACAGGGCCCAGCACAGATACGCAGTATTTT. Translation: CASKTGPSTDTQYF.

The sample holds one count of this clone. The V gene is TRBV7-9, the J gene TRBJ2-2; 9 nucleotides match TRBD1. The junction had 5 bases not matched to a gene; V was cut back by 5 bases and J by 4 bases. CDR3 length: 15 amino acids. Germline assignment: CDR1 SEHNR and CDR2 FQNEAQ (reference sequence). Here the CDR3 DNA reads TGTGCCAGCAGCCAAGGACAGGGGTCCACCGGGGAGCTGTTTTTT. Translated, it gives CASSQGQGSTGELFF.

CDR3 amino acids: CAWNGGAAYEQYF. CDR3 bases: TGTGCCTGGAATGGGGGGGCAGCCTACGAGCAGTACTTC. The chain carries TRBV30 and TRBJ2-7; weak D call: TRBD2 (7 bases). The V gene lost 4 bases and the J gene lost 2 bases, with 12 bases spanning the gap. Germline CDR1 GTSNPN, CDR2 SVGIG (reference sequence). The CDR3 is 13 residues long.

The chain joins TRBV2 to TRBJ2-7; the match to TRBD1 covers 7 bases. The junction had 1 base not matched to a gene; V was cut back by 5 bases and J by 0 bases. CDR3 length: 13 residues. The germline gives CDR1 SNHLY, CDR2 FYNNEI. CDR3: CASSRQGSYEQYF. The CDR3 DNA sequence: TGTGCCAGCAGTAGACAGGGCTCCTACGAGCAGTACTTC. Supplemented by reference TRBV2 and TRBJ2-7, the full variable domain reads EPEVTQTPSHQVTQMGQEVILRCVPISNHLYFYWYRQILGQKVEFLVSFYNNEISEKSEIFDDQFSVERPDGSNFTLKIRSTKLEDSAMYFCASSRQGSYEQYFGPGTRLTVT.